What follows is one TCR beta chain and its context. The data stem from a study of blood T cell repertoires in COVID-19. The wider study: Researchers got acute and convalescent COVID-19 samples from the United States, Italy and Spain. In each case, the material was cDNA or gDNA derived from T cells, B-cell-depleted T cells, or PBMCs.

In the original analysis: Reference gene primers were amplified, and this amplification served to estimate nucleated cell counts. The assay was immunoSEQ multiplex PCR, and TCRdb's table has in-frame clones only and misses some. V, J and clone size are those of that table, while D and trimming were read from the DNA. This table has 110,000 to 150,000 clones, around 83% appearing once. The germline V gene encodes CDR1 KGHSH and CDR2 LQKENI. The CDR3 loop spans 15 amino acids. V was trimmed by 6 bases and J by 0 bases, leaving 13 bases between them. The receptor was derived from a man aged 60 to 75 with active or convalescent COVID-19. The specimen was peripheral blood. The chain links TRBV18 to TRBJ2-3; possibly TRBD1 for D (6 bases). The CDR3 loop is CASSPLRGSTDTQYF. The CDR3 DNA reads TGTGCCAGCTCTCCCCTGAGGGGGAGCACAGATACGCAGTATTTT.